This T cell receptor (beta chain) was sequenced during a study of blood T cell repertoires in COVID-19. About the research overall: COVID-19 samples, acute and convalescent, were from the United States, Italy and Spain.

Measured with immunoSEQ multiplex PCR; TCRdb has only the in-frame clones, and not every one. The profile shows tens of thousands of clones, 85% to 90% of them singletons. V shed 5 bases, J shed 0 bases, and the junction held 4 bases outside the gene matches. From germline, CDR1 is KGHSH and CDR2 LQKENI. The CDR3 covers 16 residues. The V call is TRBV18, the J call TRBJ2-6, with 7 bases matching TRBD1. The clonotype was recovered from a man in his sixties with active or convalescent COVID-19. The sample comprised peripheral blood. The CDR3 DNA reads TGTGCCAGCTCATCGACAGGGAACTCTGGGGCCAACGTCCTGACTTTC. As protein: CASSSTGNSGANVLTF.